The subject of this entry is one T cell receptor (beta chain). Its antigen remains unidentified. This entry belongs to a study of beta chain features in type 1 diabetes. Background on the study: No age, gender or cell yield differences were seen between patients and healthy donors. The samples had approximately 110 million sorted cells examined in all.

Around 120 mL of blood, on average, came from one heparinised draw per donor. Via CD45RO/CCR7/CD25/CD127/CD95/CD27, cells of the CD4+ naive, central memory, regulatory and stem cell-like memory subsets were sorted. V shed 1 base and J shed 2 bases, with 15 bases lying between them. This CDR3 has 16 amino acids. Findings and limits, study-wide: TCRB CDR3s from Type 1 diabetes patients were moderately but significantly shorter in all four CD4+ subsets.

Every bit of the isolated RNA underwent reverse transcription, so sequencing read expressed TCRB transcripts. Data came from immunoSEQ multiplex PCR; TCRdb stores just in-frame clones and leaves some out. Of 230,000 or so clones listed, under 20% are singletons. J is TRBJ2-7 and V is TRBV23-1; perhaps TRBD1 as D (5 bases). TRBV23-1 qualifies as an ORF whose function is uncertain. This TCR came from a young man with type 1 diabetes. Sequenced sample: naive CD4+ T cells from blood. In nucleotides, the CDR3 is TGCGCCAGCAGTCAATTAGGGGCAGGGAAAACCTACGAGCAGTACTTC. Protein sequence: CASSQLGAGKTYEQYF.